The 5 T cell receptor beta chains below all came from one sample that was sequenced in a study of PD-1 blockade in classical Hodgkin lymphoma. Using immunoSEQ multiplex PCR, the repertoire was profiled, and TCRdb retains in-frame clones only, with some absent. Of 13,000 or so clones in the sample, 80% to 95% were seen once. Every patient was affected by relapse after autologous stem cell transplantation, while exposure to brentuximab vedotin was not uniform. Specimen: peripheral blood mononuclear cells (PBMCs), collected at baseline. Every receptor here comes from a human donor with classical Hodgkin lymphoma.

In DNA form, the CDR3 reads TGTGCTAGTGGTTACTTTAACACCGGGGAGCTGTTTTTT. It translates to CASGYFNTGELFF. V is TRBV12-5 and J is TRBJ2-2; D call uncertain. Germline assignment: CDR1 LGHNT and CDR2 FRNRAP. Trimming cost V 4 bases and J 2 bases, with 5 bases left between them. This CDR3 region has 13 residues.

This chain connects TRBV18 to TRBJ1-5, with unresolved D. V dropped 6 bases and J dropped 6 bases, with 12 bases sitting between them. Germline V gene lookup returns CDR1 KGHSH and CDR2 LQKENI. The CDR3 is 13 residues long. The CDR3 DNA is TGTGCCAGCTCTGTCGGTCAAGGTCAGCCCCAGCATTTT. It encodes CASSVGQGQPQHF.

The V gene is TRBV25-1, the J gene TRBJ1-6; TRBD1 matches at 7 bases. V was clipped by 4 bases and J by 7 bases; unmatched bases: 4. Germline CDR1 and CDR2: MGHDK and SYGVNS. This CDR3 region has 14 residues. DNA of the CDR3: TGTGCCAGCAGTGTACAGGGGAGGAATTCACCCCTCCACTTT. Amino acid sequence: CASSVQGRNSPLHF.

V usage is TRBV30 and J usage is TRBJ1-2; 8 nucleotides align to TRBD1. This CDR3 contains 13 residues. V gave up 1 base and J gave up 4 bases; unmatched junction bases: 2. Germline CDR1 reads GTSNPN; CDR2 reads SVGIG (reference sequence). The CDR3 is CAWSGTGTYGYTF. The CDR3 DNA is TGTGCCTGGAGTGGGACAGGGACCTATGGCTACACCTTC.

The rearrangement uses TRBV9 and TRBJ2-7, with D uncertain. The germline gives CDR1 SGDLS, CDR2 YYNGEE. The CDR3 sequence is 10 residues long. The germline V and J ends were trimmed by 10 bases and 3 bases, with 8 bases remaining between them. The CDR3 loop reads CARQNYEQYF. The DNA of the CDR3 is TGTGCCCGTCAAAACTACGAGCAGTACTTC.